Shown below are 18 T cell receptor beta chains from a single sample sequenced in a study of shared clonotypes between healthy human individuals. Here immunoSEQ multiplex PCR was the method, and the copy in TCRdb shows in-frame clones only, minus some. The sample records about 640,000 clones, about two thirds being singletons. The sequenced sample was memory CD4+ T cells sorted from blood. Subset of the sample: CD45RA-negative fraction. These receptors were taken from a young woman in good health.

This clone was found a few times. This rearrangement joins TRBV6-5 to TRBJ1-2; D unclear. CDR1 is MNHEY and CDR2 is SVGAGI in the germline V gene. The CDR3 has 12 residues. The V end lost 5 bases, the J end lost 4 bases, and 8 bases lay between the germline ends. CDR3 sequence: CASSRDLYGYTF. DNA of the CDR3: TGTGCCAGCAGTCGAGACCTCTATGGCTACACCTTC.

This clone was seen more than once but under ten times. This specimen includes other DNA sequences encoding the same CDR3. This chain's CDR3 is CASSTGTGGQPQHF. The CDR3 DNA reads TGTGCCAGCAGTACCGGGACAGGAGGCCAGCCCCAGCATTTT. The rearrangement joins TRBV2 to TRBJ1-5; 8 bases are shared with TRBD1. Germline CDR1 and CDR2: SNHLY and FYNNEI. Trimming at V came to 5 bases and at J to 7 bases, leaving 7 bases not matched to a gene. This CDR3 has 14 residues.

CDR3 sequence: CASSTTGGARGNTIYF. The CDR3 DNA reads as TGTGCCAGCAGCACTACAGGGGGCGCGCGAGGAAACACCATATATTTT. The chain couples TRBV28 to TRBJ1-3; 9 bases align to TRBD1. This CDR3 comprises 16 residues. J was trimmed by 4 bases and V by 6 bases; bases with no gene match: 10. The germline V gene has CDR1 MDHEN and CDR2 SYDVKM.

This clone has just a few counts. This chain links TRBV5-4 with TRBJ2-5; 7 positions match TRBD2. CDR3 length: 16 residues. V was clipped by 6 bases and J by 3 bases; unmatched bases: 14. Germline V gene sequence: CDR1 SGHNT, CDR2 YYREEE (reference sequence). The CDR3 loop is CASTSRGGKSEETQYF. CDR3 nucleotide sequence: TGTGCCAGCACCTCCCGGGGAGGGAAGTCGGAAGAGACCCAGTACTTC.

Turning to this clone: Other DNA sequences of this sample code for an identical CDR3. This chain connects TRBV19 to TRBJ1-4; TRBD1 aligns across 11 bases. The CDR3 consists of 14 residues. V shed 6 bases and J 7 bases; nucleotides not matched to a gene: 4. Germline lookup yields CDR1 LNHDA and CDR2 SQIVND (reference sequence). The DNA for the CDR3 is TGTGCCAGTAGGACCGGGACAGGGGGTGAAAAACTGTTTTTT. Amino acid sequence: CASRTGTGGEKLFF.

V and J are TRBV7-2 and TRBJ2-5; perhaps TRBD2 as D (6 bases). CDR1 and CDR2 from the germline V gene are SGHTA and FQGNSA. V was clipped by 3 bases and J by 2 bases, with 7 bases between them. This CDR3 is 13 amino acids long. The CDR3 sequence is CASSFGLQETQYF. As DNA, the CDR3 is TGTGCCAGCAGCTTCGGACTACAAGAGACCCAGTACTTC.

V usage is TRBV9 and J usage is TRBJ2-3; D remains ambiguous. This CDR3 is built from 15 residues. Germline CDR1 is SGDLS and CDR2 is YYNGEE. V was cut by 1 base and J by 2 bases, with 11 bases left in between. CDR3 loop: CASSVYWQTTDTQYF. The CDR3 nucleotides read TGTGCCAGCAGCGTATATTGGCAGACCACAGATACGCAGTATTTT.

The chain links TRBV28 to TRBJ2-1, with unresolved D. CDR3 length: 16 residues. V shed 3 bases and J shed 0 bases, with 12 bases lying between them. Germline-derived CDR1 and CDR2 are MDHEN and SYDVKM. The CDR3 loop reads CASSFLIPSSYNEQFF. CDR3 DNA sequence: TGTGCCAGCAGTTTTTTGATACCGAGCTCCTACAATGAGCAGTTCTTC. Combining the CDR3 with reference TRBV28 and TRBJ2-1 gives the whole variable domain DVKVTQSSRYLVKRTGEKVFLECVQDMDHENMFWYRQDPGLGLRLIYFSYDVKMKEKGDIPEGYSVSREKKERFSLILESASTNQTSMYLCASSFLIPSSYNEQFFGPGTRLTVL.

The CDR3 region has the DNA TGCGCCAGCCCCATCAGGATCCGCTCTGGAAACACCATATATTTT. It yields the protein CASPIRIRSGNTIYF. The chain uses TRBV5-1 and TRBJ1-3, with no clear D. Germline V gene lookup returns CDR1 SGHRS and CDR2 YFSETQ. Trimming removed 7 bases at V and 0 bases at J, with 14 bases between. The CDR3 has 15 residues.

The CDR3 bases are TGTGCCAGCAGTTTAGTTCTAGATTTCGGCACCTACGAGCAGTACTTC. This translates into CASSLVLDFGTYEQYF. The chain recombines TRBV28 with TRBJ2-7; D is uncertain. V lost 2 bases and J lost 2, with 16 bases in between. The germline gives CDR1 MDHEN, CDR2 SYDVKM. The CDR3 sequence is 16 residues long.

The chain has TRBV6-1 and TRBJ1-5, with TRBD1 identical over 8 bases. Looked up from germline, CDR1 is MNHNS and CDR2 is SASEGT. The CDR3 consists of 16 residues. J gave up 5 bases and V 1 base, and 7 bases lay outside the gene matches. The CDR3 nucleotides are TGTGCCAGCAGTGAAGTCTTCAGGGGGCAAGATCAGCCCCAGCATTTT. Its protein is CASSEVFRGQDQPQHF.

This clone appeared once. This rearrangement joins TRBV7-8 to TRBJ1-4; D is undetermined. Trimming shortened V by 1 base and J by 8 bases, and 8 bases separated the two germline ends. Germline CDR1 SGHVS, CDR2 FQNEAQ. CDR3 size: 13 residues. DNA for the CDR3: TGTGCCAGCAGCTTAGGAGGCTCGGAAAAACTGTTTTTT. Amino acid sequence: CASSLGGSEKLFF. Combining the CDR3 with reference TRBV7-8 and TRBJ1-4 gives the whole variable domain GAGVSQSPRYKVAKRGQDVALRCDPISGHVSLFWYQQALGQGPEFLTYFQNEAQLDKSGLPSDRFFAERPEGSVSTLKIQRTQQEDSAVYLCASSLGGSEKLFFGSGTQLSVL.

This clone was recorded once. The chain carries TRBV2 and TRBJ1-2, with D uncertain. V dropped 7 bases and J dropped 0 bases, with 12 bases sitting between them. In germline, CDR1 is SNHLY, CDR2 FYNNEI. This CDR3 region has 14 residues. Written as DNA, the CDR3 is TGTGCCAGCACTATTACCGCCACTAACTATGGCTACACCTTC. It yields the protein CASTITATNYGYTF.

Details on this clone: The same CDR3 arises from other DNA sequences in this sample as well. The chain links TRBV19 to TRBJ1-1; D might be TRBD1 (6 bases). Trimming removed 4 bases at V and 0 bases at J, with 9 bases between. The V gene's germline CDR1 is LNHDA and CDR2 SQIVND (reference sequence). The CDR3 sequence is 14 residues long. CDR3 region: CASSRGQLNTEAFF. Written as DNA, the CDR3 is TGTGCCAGTAGTAGGGGGCAACTGAACACTGAAGCTTTCTTT.

This clone was observed a handful of times. V and J are TRBV11-1 and TRBJ2-1, with 8 bases fitting TRBD2. The CDR3 spans 13 residues. The V gene's germline CDR1 is SGHAT and CDR2 FQDESV (reference sequence). V trimming: 5 bases; J trimming: 8 bases; junction bases outside the gene matches: 5. CDR3 bases: TGTGCCAGCAGCCTAGGACTAGCAGATGAGCAGTTCTTC. Translation gives CASSLGLADEQFF.

V usage is TRBV9 and J usage is TRBJ2-3, with D perhaps matching TRBD2 (5 bases). CDR3 length: 15 residues. V was cut by 0 bases and J by 4 bases, with 12 bases left in between. The V gene's germline CDR1 is SGDLS and CDR2 YYNGEE. CDR3 sequence (DNA): TGTGCCAGCAGCGTAGCCCCACTAGTAGCAGATACGCAGTATTTT. Its translation is CASSVAPLVADTQYF.

V and J are TRBV15 and TRBJ1-4, with a weak D call TRBD1 (5 bases). The CDR3 has 16 amino acids. Germline V gene data show CDR1 as LNHNV and CDR2 as YYDKDF (reference sequence). Deletions cut 5 bases from V and 2 bases from J, with 15 bases between. The CDR3 spells CATSQAGSRTNEKLFF. The DNA of the CDR3 is TGTGCCACCAGCCAGGCAGGGTCACGTACTAATGAAAAACTGTTTTTT.

As to this clone: The same CDR3 arises from other DNA sequences in this sample as well. J is TRBJ2-1 and V is TRBV11-2, with 11 bases fitting TRBD2. Unmatched junction bases numbered 3, after V lost 5 bases and J lost 0 bases. Germline assignment: CDR1 SGHAT and CDR2 FQNNGV. The CDR3 contains 16 residues. Here the CDR3 reads CASSRTSGSSYNEQFF. In DNA, the CDR3 is TGTGCCAGCAGCCGGACTAGCGGGTCCTCCTACAATGAGCAGTTCTTC. Complete variable domain (other parts from reference TRBV11-2 and TRBJ2-1): EAGVAQSPRYKIIEKRQSVAFWCNPISGHATLYWYQQILGQGPKLLIQFQNNGVVDDSQLPKDRFSAERLKGVDSTLKIQPAKLEDSAVYLCASSRTSGSSYNEQFFGPGTRLTVL.